This T cell receptor (beta chain) was sequenced in a study of ipilimumab plus nivolumab after autologous stem cell transplantation (dated by TCRdb to about 2021). In terms of the full investigation: The median number of doses received by trial patients was 4 to 6 for ipilimumab and 7 or 8 for nivolumab. Primary refractory and relapsed disease were included in the DLBCL cohort, with 18-month progression-free survival of about 86% and 27%, respectively. Patients in the trial were undergoing autologous transplant and had high-risk diffuse large B cell lymphoma, mature T cell lymphoma, or multiple myeloma. Roughly 40 patients made up the trial's intent-to-treat population.

Reading the germline V gene gives CDR1 LGHNA and CDR2 YNFKEQ. The CDR3 starts with the cysteine, ends with the phenylalanine, and has 18 residues. The sequence is cut down to CDR3 DNA, 54 bases in frame from base 1. V drops 4 bases and J drops 6 bases, leaving 22 bases in between. Starting 14 to 28 days after the autologous transplant, patients began checkpoint therapy, which included ipilimumab at 1 mg/kg intravenously on day 1 of selected weeks. Patients received nivolumab at 3 mg/kg intravenously on day 1 of weeks 1, 4, 7, 10, and every two weeks through week 26. Combined checkpoint inhibition with ipilimumab and nivolumab as consolidation after autologous stem cell transplantation was tested in a Phase Ib clinical trial. Overall study outcomes, separate from this receptor: The authors stated that profiles of the T cell receptor repertoire, regulatory T cell phenotype and gut microbiota provided a biologic rationale for studying this approach further. The authors concluded that combined checkpoint inhibition appeared tolerable when used as consolidation after transplant.

Concerning this clone: It has no known antigen specificity. Qualities for individual bases were not recorded, and no much larger clone is one base off.

Library construction relied on the immunoSEQ multiplex PCR assay. The source is immuneACCESS, and TCRdb retained only in-frame sequences with V and J called. Part of the clones is not carried over; for the studies checked, unresolved V genes explain less than half of this, and the remainder is unexplained. Counted in this sample were around 600 clones; 74% of them appeared once. The ten largest clones add up to around 51% of the sample. The specimen was PBMCs, collected in a trial of ipilimumab plus nivolumab as post-transplant consolidation. The receptor comes from a male donor with diffuse large B-cell lymphoma. The V and J segments used are TRBV4-2 and TRBJ1-6, and possibly TRBD1, on 5 matching bases. The CDR3 reads CASSPPLGGVGFNSPLHF. The DNA is TGTGCCAGCAGCCCTCCCTTGGGGGGGGTGGGTTTTAATTCACCCCTCCACTTT.